Below, 10 T cell receptor beta chains from the same sample are listed, as sequenced in a study of T-cell reconstitution after alpha-beta-depleted transplantation in children. Preparation of the TCRbeta library used unique molecular identifiers. MiXCR, applied by TCRdb to the PCR reads, yields one record per CDR3 protein. The sample has approximately 800,000 distinct CDR3 sequences; roughly 15% are singletons. Sequencing was performed on PBMCs, mostly from graft donor cells, taken 360 days after TCRalphabeta/CD19-depleted stem cell transplant. The receptors shown here come from a male patient younger than 18 who had a stem cell transplant for acute lymphoblastic leukemia, so the T cells may come from the graft donor.

This clonotype was seen a few times. The chain combines TRBV7-7 with TRBJ2-5, with 9 bases identical to TRBD2. Germline CDR1 is SSHAT and CDR2 is FNYEAQ (reference sequence). The trim removed 2 bases at V and 4 bases at J, leaving 5 bases unmatched. The CDR3 is made up of 15 amino acids. CDR3 region: CASSLYSGRGETQYF. CDR3 in DNA: TGTGCCAGCAGCTTATATAGCGGGAGAGGAGAGACCCAGTACTTC.

The J gene is TRBJ1-5, the V gene TRBV18, with D tentatively TRBD1 (5 bases). V lost 2 bases and J lost 5, with 16 bases in between. Germline assignment: CDR1 KGHSH and CDR2 LQKENI. The CDR3 consists of 16 residues. The CDR3 DNA follows: TGTGCCAGCTCACCAGACACCCTGGGGACTTATCAGCCCCAGCATTTT. Its protein is CASSPDTLGTYQPQHF. Looking up the rest from reference TRBV18 and TRBJ1-5 gives the full variable domain: NAGVMQNPRHLVRRRGQEARLRCSPMKGHSHVYWYRQLPEEGLKFMVYLQKENIIDESGMPKERFSAEFPKEGPSILRIQQVVRGDSAAYFCASSPDTLGTYQPQHFGDGTRLSIL.

The rearrangement links TRBV5-1 to TRBJ2-3; D gene unclear. Looked up from germline, CDR1 is SGHRS and CDR2 is YFSETQ. V was cut by 7 bases and J by 1 base, with 10 bases left in between. The CDR3 is 13 residues long. The CDR3 protein is CASFVDGTDTQYF. CDR3 bases: TGCGCCAGCTTCGTGGACGGCACAGATACGCAGTATTTT.

This clonotype has only a few counts. The V gene is TRBV20-1, the J gene TRBJ2-3; 7 nucleotides line up with TRBD2. The germline gives CDR1 DFQATT, CDR2 SNEGSKA (reference sequence). After removal of 4 bases from V and 4 bases from J, the junction contained 8 bases not matched to a gene. The CDR3 is 14 residues long. In DNA, the CDR3 is TGCAGTGCTACAGAAGGACTAGTTGCAGATACGCAGTATTTT. Amino acids: CSATEGLVADTQYF.

This clonotype has only a few counts. V usage is TRBV27 and J usage is TRBJ2-5, with no clear D. V lost 5 bases to trimming and J lost 9 bases, with 13 bases between them. There are 12 residues in the CDR3. Germline V gives CDR1 MNHEY, CDR2 SMNVEV (reference sequence). In DNA form, the CDR3 reads TGTGCCAGCAGTGGGCGAGATGGAGCCCAGTACTTC. As protein: CASSGRDGAQYF.

In this sample, this clonotype turned up a few times. This chain joins TRBV11-2 and TRBJ2-3; D ambiguous. Germline CDR1 SGHAT, CDR2 FQNNGV. This CDR3 is built from 13 residues. V lost 8 bases, J lost 6 bases, and 15 bases lay in between. The CDR3 reads CASGVLNPDTQYF. CDR3 nucleotide sequence: TGTGCCAGCGGGGTCTTAAACCCGGATACGCAGTATTTT.

The genes are TRBV6-1 and TRBJ1-2, with D perhaps TRBD1 (5 bases). The CDR3 is 15 residues long. V lost 7 bases to trimming and J lost 6 bases, with 21 bases between them. From germline, CDR1 is MNHNS and CDR2 SASEGT. The CDR3 DNA is TGTGCCAGCAACTTAGCGGTGTCAGGGAACGATGGCTACACCTTC. This translates into CASNLAVSGNDGYTF.

This clonotype was observed at least ten times. This chain uses TRBV2 with TRBJ2-1; no definite D call. Trimming left V 3 bases short and J 7 bases short, with 1 base between. This CDR3 region has 10 residues. Looked up from germline, CDR1 is SNHLY and CDR2 is FYNNEI. In DNA form, the CDR3 reads TGTGCCAGCAGTGAGAATGAGCAGTTCTTC. Translated, it gives CASSENEQFF. The full variable domain, in which reference TRBV2 and TRBJ2-1 provide the parts outside the CDR3, is EPEVTQTPSHQVTQMGQEVILRCVPISNHLYFYWYRQILGQKVEFLVSFYNNEISEKSEIFDDQFSVERPDGSNFTLKIRSTKLEDSAMYFCASSENEQFFGPGTRLTVL.

The table lists this clonotype with many counts. This sequence joins TRBV12-3 or TRBV12-4 and TRBJ2-2; no definite D call. V was cut by 3 bases and J by 6 bases, with 11 bases left in between. The CDR3 contains 14 residues. CDR3 loop: CASSFKLPPGELFF. DNA for the CDR3: TGTGCCAGCAGTTTCAAGTTACCACCCGGGGAGCTGTTTTTT.

This clonotype was detected only a few times. This chain uses TRBV3-1 with TRBJ1-1, with D hard to call. Trimming shortened V by 0 bases and J by 1 base, and 15 bases separated the two germline ends. The CDR3 loop spans 17 amino acids. The V gene's germline CDR1 is LGHDT and CDR2 YNNKEL (reference sequence). Written as DNA, the CDR3 is TGTGCCAGCAGCCAAGATTGGCACCGGGTGGAGAACACTGAAGCTTTCTTT. This encodes CASSQDWHRVENTEAFF.